The 21 T cell receptor beta chains presented below share a single source sample, sequenced in a study of blood T cells in healthy people across ages. Alongside a J-beta primer mix, a sample-barcoded 5' primer served in a second PCR lasting roughly 6 to 11 cycles. MiXCR, run by TCRdb on the 5' RACE reads, gives a single entry per CDR3 protein. The sample shows about 1.6 million distinct CDR3 sequences, about 32% of them seen only once. Material: blood. These receptors came from a woman in her 30s in good health.

Of note for this clonotype: An end of the junction differs from the germline gene, which may be a read error. The chain uses TRBV2 and TRBJ2-5; maybe TRBD2 (6 bases). The CDR3 has 17 amino acids. Germline CDR1 SNHLY, CDR2 FYNNEI. CDR3 residues: CASSESIGGGPQEIQYF. The CDR3 DNA is TGTGCCAGCAGTGAAAGTATTGGGGGAGGCCCACAAGAGATCCAGTACTTC. Based on the CDR3 plus reference TRBV2 and TRBJ2-5, the full variable domain is EPEVTQTPSHQVTQMGQEVILRCVPISNHLYFYWYRQILGQKVEFLVSFYNNEISEKSEIFDDQFSVERPDGSNFTLKIRSTKLEDSAMYFCASSESIGGGPQEIQYFGPGTRLLVL.

This clonotype was recorded a few times. The chain recombines TRBV7-9 with TRBJ1-2; D remains ambiguous. V lost 3 bases and J lost 1, with 6 bases in between. The CDR3 is 13 residues long. CDR1 and CDR2 (germline): SEHNR, FQNEAQ (reference sequence). CDR3 in amino acids: CASSFWINYGYTF. In nucleotides, the CDR3 is TGTGCCAGCAGCTTCTGGATTAACTATGGCTACACCTTC.

This clonotype occurred once. A single base separates this from a much larger clone, so it may be a read error. This chain uses TRBV4-1 with TRBJ2-3; D might be TRBD1 (5 bases). Germline V gene sequence: CDR1 MGHRA, CDR2 YSYEKL. The CDR3 has 14 residues. V gave up 4 bases and J gave up 10 bases, with 18 bases separating them. CDR3 loop: CASSPQGLGFPQYF. The CDR3, as DNA: TGCGCCAGCAGCCCTCAGGGCCTCGGATTCCCGCAGTATTTT.

This clonotype has a handful of counts. Here the CDR3 DNA reads TGTGCCAGCAGCTCCGGAGGGTCACCCTACGAGCAGTACTTC. This codes for CASSSGGSPYEQYF. This chain uses TRBV7-9 with TRBJ2-7, with D perhaps TRBD2 (6 bases). Per the germline V gene, CDR1 is SEHNR and CDR2 is FQNEAQ (reference sequence). CDR3 length equals 14 residues. The V gene lost 4 bases and the J gene lost 2 bases, with 12 bases spanning the gap.

The V and J genes are TRBV27 and TRBJ2-3, with 8 bases that match TRBD2. CDR3 length equals 15 residues. The J segment lost 5 bases and the V segment lost 2 bases, leaving 6 bases of the junction unmatched. CDR1 and CDR2 from the germline V gene are MNHEY and SMNVEV (reference sequence). The CDR3 region has the DNA TGTGCCAGCAGTTTACTACCGGGGGGGCAAGATACGCAGTATTTT. The encoded protein is CASSLLPGGQDTQYF.

This clonotype was seen more than once but under ten times. The chain uses TRBV10-1 and TRBJ2-3, with TRBD2 matching 11 bases. The J segment lost 6 bases and the V segment lost 6 bases, leaving 8 bases of the junction unmatched. The CDR3 length is 15 residues. Germline V gene sequence: CDR1 WNHNN, CDR2 SYGVQD (reference sequence). CDR3 region: CASRAGTSGFDTQYF. The CDR3 DNA sequence: TGCGCCAGCAGGGCCGGGACTAGCGGTTTTGATACGCAGTATTTT.

The chain joins TRBV3-1 to TRBJ2-7; 7 positions match TRBD2. The germline V gene encodes CDR1 LGHDT and CDR2 YNNKEL (reference sequence). The CDR3 sequence is 16 residues long. V lost 4 bases and J lost 4; bases outside the gene matches: 13. The CDR3 sequence is CASSPLRGEGAYEQYF. The CDR3 nucleotides are TGTGCCAGCAGCCCCCTCCGAGGGGAGGGTGCGTACGAGCAGTACTTC.

This clonotype was picked up a small number of times. The chain uses TRBV10-2 and TRBJ2-7; TRBD1 agrees at 7 bases. The length of the CDR3 is 13 residues. The V gene end was trimmed by 7 bases and the J gene end by 3 bases; junction bases not matched to a gene: 6. CDR1 and CDR2 (germline): WSHSY, SAAADI. CDR3 nucleotide sequence: TGCGCCAGCACTTCCGGGGACAGCTACGAGCAGTACTTC. Protein: CASTSGDSYEQYF.

DNA for the CDR3: TGTGCCAGCAGCCGGACGGACCACACTGAAGCTTTCTTT. Residues: CASSRTDHTEAFF. The chain is built from TRBV3-1 and TRBJ1-1; D is undetermined. Trimming took off 4 bases at V and 3 bases at J, with 9 bases between the two ends. Germline lookup yields CDR1 LGHDT and CDR2 YNNKEL (reference sequence). The CDR3 sequence is 13 residues long.

The table lists this clonotype with a few counts. For the CDR3, the DNA is TGTGCCTGGAGGGAGGTTGAAAAACTGTTTTTT. This sequence encodes CAWREVEKLFF. V is TRBV30 and J is TRBJ1-4; D ambiguous. In germline, CDR1 is GTSNPN, CDR2 SVGIG (reference sequence). The CDR3 totals 11 residues. Trimming shortened V by 3 bases and J by 7 bases, and 6 bases separated the two germline ends.

The gene calls are TRBV4-1 and TRBJ2-6; 7 positions match TRBD1. The CDR3 covers 17 residues. CDR1 is MGHRA and CDR2 is YSYEKL in the germline V gene. V was pared by 4 bases and J by 4 bases, with 10 bases of the junction left unmatched. The CDR3 loop is CASSRGQRAPGANVLTF. The CDR3 region has the DNA TGCGCCAGCAGCCGGGGACAGAGGGCGCCCGGGGCCAACGTCCTGACTTTC.

The table lists this clonotype with a count of one. The chain is built from TRBV9 and TRBJ1-1, with 7 bases fitting TRBD1. V shed 7 bases and J 0 bases; nucleotides not matched to a gene: 12. CDR3 length: 16 amino acids. Germline loops: CDR1 SGDLS, CDR2 YYNGEE. CDR3 DNA sequence: TGTGCCAGCGGCCCTATGGACAGGATCATGAACACTGAAGCTTTCTTT. This encodes CASGPMDRIMNTEAFF.

The DNA for the CDR3 is TGTGCCAGCAGTTTCTATAACACTCCCTACGAGCAGTACTTC. The encoded protein is CASSFYNTPYEQYF. The J gene is TRBJ2-7, the V gene TRBV12-3 or TRBV12-4; no definite D call. Trimming removed 3 bases at V and 2 bases at J, with 11 bases between. The CDR3 contains 14 residues.

This clonotype was detected only a few times. The chain employs TRBV6-1 and TRBJ2-3; D call uncertain. Trimming removed 10 bases from V and 0 bases from J, with 8 bases in between. Germline CDR1 reads MNHNS; CDR2 reads SASEGT. The CDR3 spans 12 residues. CDR3 sequence reads: CATQLSTDTQYF. The CDR3, as DNA: TGTGCCACGCAATTAAGCACAGATACGCAGTATTTT.

V and J are TRBV2 and TRBJ2-1, with D possibly being TRBD1 (5 bases). Trimming shortened V by 1 base and J by 0 bases, and 10 bases separated the two germline ends. The CDR3 extends over 16 amino acids. Germline CDR1 and CDR2: SNHLY and FYNNEI. The CDR3 is CASSEVRVSSYNEQFF. The CDR3 nucleotides read TGTGCCAGCAGTGAAGTCAGGGTGAGCTCCTACAATGAGCAGTTCTTC.

This clonotype was seen a handful of times. The V and J genes are TRBV24-1 and TRBJ2-1; D could derive from TRBD1 or TRBD2 (5 bases each). Germline CDR1 is KGHDR and CDR2 is SFDVKD. V shed 0 bases and J shed 5 bases, with 10 bases lying between them. CDR3 size: 15 residues. The CDR3 region has the DNA TGTGCCACCAGTGATTTGGGGGGACCCAACAATGAGCAGTTCTTC. This gives the protein CATSDLGGPNNEQFF.

This clonotype was observed once. CDR3 DNA: TGCGCCAGCAGCTTGCTCTCTCAGCGGGGCACAGATACGCAGTATTTT. Its translation is CASSLLSQRGTDTQYF. V is TRBV5-1 and J is TRBJ2-3; a possible D gene is TRBD2 (6 bases). The CDR3 loop spans 16 amino acids. Germline V gene sequence: CDR1 SGHRS, CDR2 YFSETQ. V lost 1 base and J 1 base, leaving 13 bases between the germline ends. The full variable domain, completed using reference TRBV5-1 and TRBJ2-3, is KAGVTQTPRYLIKTRGQQVTLSCSPISGHRSVSWYQQTPGQGLQFLFEYFSETQRNKGNFPGRFSGRQFSNSRSEMNVSTLELGDSALYLCASSLLSQRGTDTQYFGPGTRLTVL.

The chain carries TRBV9 and TRBJ2-1; TRBD2 aligns across 11 bases. The ends lost 4 bases at V and 7 bases at J; junction bases unmatched: 7. The CDR3 runs to 15 residues. CDR1 and CDR2 from the germline V gene are SGDLS and YYNGEE. In nucleotides, the CDR3 is TGTGCCAGCAGCACTGCTAGCGGGAGGTTTAATGAGCAGTTCTTC. Its translation is CASSTASGRFNEQFF.

The chain links TRBV5-1 to TRBJ2-5; D call uncertain. The J call is doubtful: the DNA matches TRBJ2-7 better. The CDR3 sequence is 13 residues long. Per germline, CDR1 SGHRS and CDR2 YFSETQ. This chain's CDR3 is CASSLGNNVEQYF. In DNA form, the CDR3 reads TGCGCCAGCAGCTTGGGTAATAATGTCGAGCAGTACTTC.

J is TRBJ2-7 and V is TRBV14; 7 positions match TRBD1. Trimming removed 3 bases from V and 6 bases from J; junction bases left unmatched: 8. The CDR3 is made up of 14 amino acids. Germline V gene sequence: CDR1 SGHDN, CDR2 FVKESK. The DNA for the CDR3 is TGTGCCAGCAGCCATTCGGGGACAGCATCCGAGCAGTACTTC. It yields the protein CASSHSGTASEQYF.

This clonotype turned up a few times. The chain links TRBV7-2 to TRBJ2-6; D perhaps matches TRBD2 (5 bases). The CDR3 is 16 amino acids. V gave up 1 base and J gave up 0 bases, with 7 bases separating them. Germline-derived CDR1 and CDR2 are SGHTA and FQGNSA. For the CDR3, the DNA is TGTGCCAGCAGCTTAGACAGCGGCTCTGGGGCCAACGTCCTGACTTTC. This translates into CASSLDSGSGANVLTF.